These 30 T cell receptor beta chains were all obtained from the same sample, sequenced in a study of blood T cell repertoires in COVID-19. Method: immunoSEQ multiplex PCR; TCRdb's copy keeps in-frame clones and lacks some. Of 130,000 or so clones listed, roughly 84% are singletons. Source material: PBMCs or T cells enriched from blood (not recorded which). These receptors were collected from a woman in her thirties who had recovered from COVID-19.

This sequence joins TRBV5-6 and TRBJ2-3; D gene unclear. The V gene's germline CDR1 is SGHDT and CDR2 YYEEEE. CDR3 length equals 13 residues. Trimming cost V 0 bases and J 5 bases, with 7 bases left between them. CDR3 in DNA: TGTGCCAGCAGCTTGGCCCGGGTAGATACGCAGTATTTT. Translation gives CASSLARVDTQYF.

V is TRBV27 and J is TRBJ1-5, with TRBD1 as a possible D gene (6 bases). This CDR3 is built from 15 residues. Per germline, CDR1 MNHEY and CDR2 SMNVEV (reference sequence). The ends were cut back, 5 bases at V and 0 bases at J, with 11 bases in the middle. The CDR3 loop reads CASSMTGNSNQPQHF. DNA for the CDR3: TGTGCCAGCAGTATGACAGGTAATAGCAATCAGCCCCAGCATTTT.

The chain employs TRBV18 and TRBJ2-7, with TRBD1 identical over 8 bases. The CDR3 spans 17 residues. Per germline, CDR1 KGHSH and CDR2 LQKENI. The V and J ends lost 6 bases and 3 bases, in that order; junction bases with no gene match: 16. CDR3 sequence: CASSPLAQGAPRYEQYF. CDR3 DNA: TGTGCCAGCTCCCCCTTAGCTCAGGGGGCACCCCGCTACGAGCAGTACTTC.

The chain combines TRBV10-3 with TRBJ2-1, with 9 bases lining up with TRBD2. This CDR3 has 14 residues. V dropped 3 bases and J dropped 8; count of bases not matched to a gene: 5. The germline V gene encodes CDR1 ENHRY and CDR2 SYGVKD. CDR3 DNA sequence: TGTGCCATCAGTGACCCGGGACTAGCATATGAGCAGTTCTTC. Amino acids: CAISDPGLAYEQFF.

The chain employs TRBV11-2 and TRBJ1-4; D might be TRBD1 (6 bases). V lost 1 base to trimming and J lost 8 bases, with 17 bases between them. This CDR3 region has 16 residues. From germline, CDR1 is SGHAT and CDR2 FQNNGV. DNA of the CDR3: TGTGCCAGCAGCTTAGGCCCTTTGGGGGGGCAAGAAAAACTGTTTTTT. Translated: CASSLGPLGGQEKLFF.

The chain is built from TRBV11-2 and TRBJ1-5; tentatively, D is TRBD1 (5 bases). Trimming removed 2 bases from V and 0 bases from J, with 14 bases in between. The V gene's germline CDR1 is SGHAT and CDR2 FQNNGV. The CDR3 spans 17 residues. This CDR3 is CASSLTHGGGSNQPQHF. CDR3 coding DNA: TGTGCCAGCAGCTTAACCCATGGGGGGGGTAGCAATCAGCCCCAGCATTTT. Drawing the rest from reference TRBV11-2 and TRBJ1-5, the complete variable domain is EAGVAQSPRYKIIEKRQSVAFWCNPISGHATLYWYQQILGQGPKLLIQFQNNGVVDDSQLPKDRFSAERLKGVDSTLKIQPAKLEDSAVYLCASSLTHGGGSNQPQHFGDGTRLSIL.

The V and J genes are TRBV5-6 and TRBJ1-3; 9 bases align to TRBD1. V dropped 3 bases and J dropped 1; count of bases not matched to a gene: 2. The CDR3 is 15 amino acids. Germline V CDR1 and CDR2: SGHDT, YYEEEE. CDR3 sequence reads: CASSWGTGSGNTIYF. CDR3 nucleotide sequence: TGTGCCAGCAGCTGGGGGACAGGGTCTGGAAACACCATATATTTT.

The chain is built from TRBV20-1 and TRBJ2-7, with 8 bases fitting TRBD2. The CDR3 contains 11 residues. The V segment lost 3 bases and the J segment 11 bases; nucleotides outside the gene matches: 6. Germline CDR1 DFQATT, CDR2 SNEGSKA (reference sequence). The CDR3 region is CSARQREQEYF. The CDR3 DNA sequence: TGCAGTGCTAGGCAGCGGGAGCAGGAGTACTTC.

The V and J genes are TRBV3-1 (or the pseudogene TRBV3-2) and TRBJ1-3; tentatively, D is TRBD1 (6 bases). Germline assignment: CDR1 LGHDT and CDR2 YNNKEL (reference sequence). This CDR3 has 18 residues. The ends were cut back, 1 base at V and 0 bases at J, with 16 bases in the middle. CDR3 loop: CASSQVGLQGFSGNTIYF. In DNA form, the CDR3 reads TGTGCCAGCAGCCAAGTAGGCCTACAGGGCTTCTCTGGAAACACCATATATTTT.

This clone was observed a few times. The rearrangement uses TRBV4-1 and TRBJ1-2; a possible D gene is TRBD1 (6 bases). Germline CDR1 and CDR2: MGHRA and YSYEKL. This CDR3 has 17 amino acids. V was cut by 0 bases and J by 4 bases, with 18 bases left in between. CDR3 nucleotide sequence: TGCGCCAGCAGCCAAGAAGCGGCCAGGGGATACTCCTATGGCTACACCTTC. Its translation is CASSQEAARGYSYGYTF.

The rearrangement joins TRBV5-1 to TRBJ1-1; no clear D. The germline V and J ends were trimmed by 2 bases and 3 bases, with 8 bases remaining between them. The germline V gene encodes CDR1 SGHRS and CDR2 YFSETQ. This CDR3 has 13 residues. CDR3 DNA sequence: TGCGCCAGCAGCTTAAGAGGGCACACTGAAGCTTTCTTT. Translating it yields CASSLRGHTEAFF.

V and J are TRBV18 and TRBJ1-1, with a tentative D call TRBD1 (6 bases). CDR1 KGHSH and CDR2 LQKENI come from the germline V gene. The CDR3 sequence is 15 residues long. V was trimmed by 3 bases and J by 3 bases, leaving 14 bases between them. The CDR3 loop is CASSPRPNRDTEAFF. The CDR3 region has the DNA TGTGCCAGCTCACCTCGTCCAAACAGGGACACTGAAGCTTTCTTT.

The CDR3 DNA sequence: TGCGCCAGCACCCCAGAGACAGGGGGAAACAATCAGCCCCAGCATTTT. Translated, it gives CASTPETGGNNQPQHF. The rearrangement links TRBV23-1 to TRBJ1-5, with 9 bases that match TRBD1. TRBV23-1 belongs to the ORF category, with a function that is uncertain. This CDR3 has 16 amino acids. The V segment lost 7 bases and the J segment 3 bases; nucleotides outside the gene matches: 10.

This clone showed up just once. This chain connects TRBV28 to TRBJ2-1; possible D gene TRBD1, 6 bases. The CDR3 is 14 residues long. V lost 6 bases to trimming and J lost 1 base, with 10 bases between them. Germline values: CDR1 MDHEN, CDR2 SYDVKM. CDR3 residues: CASRWDTSYNEQFF. In nucleotides, the CDR3 is TGTGCCAGCAGGTGGGACACTTCCTACAATGAGCAGTTCTTC. Complete variable domain (other parts from reference TRBV28 and TRBJ2-1): DVKVTQSSRYLVKRTGEKVFLECVQDMDHENMFWYRQDPGLGLRLIYFSYDVKMKEKGDIPEGYSVSREKKERFSLILESASTNQTSMYLCASRWDTSYNEQFFGPGTRLTVL.

V is TRBV30 and J is TRBJ1-1; D remains ambiguous. The germline V gene encodes CDR1 GTSNPN and CDR2 SVGIG (reference sequence). V lost 3 bases and J 11 bases, leaving 13 bases between the germline ends. This CDR3 contains 11 residues. The CDR3 bases are TGTGCCTGGAGCCCAACACCGGGGGCTTTCTTT. This sequence encodes CAWSPTPGAFF.

The chain links TRBV6-5 to TRBJ2-5, with 8 bases lining up with TRBD2. J gave up 3 bases and V 1 base, and 4 bases lay outside the gene matches. The CDR3 extends over 15 amino acids. From germline, CDR1 is MNHEY and CDR2 SVGAGI. In nucleotides, the CDR3 is TGTGCCAGCAGTTACTGGAGCGGGAGAAAAGAGACCCAGTACTTC. Residues: CASSYWSGRKETQYF.

The DNA of the CDR3 is TGTGCCAGCAGTTCAAACGGGGGGCTAGGGTCACCCCTCCACTTT. The encoded protein is CASSSNGGLGSPLHF. The genes are TRBV28 and TRBJ1-6; tentatively, D is TRBD1 (6 bases). The ends were cut back, 4 bases at V and 10 bases at J, with 17 bases in the middle. The CDR3 is 15 residues long. Germline V lookup: CDR1 MDHEN, CDR2 SYDVKM.

CDR3 amino acids: CASSFGLTYNEQFF. In DNA, the CDR3 is TGTGCCAGCAGCTTCGGTCTTACTTACAATGAGCAGTTCTTC. The chain has TRBV13 and TRBJ2-1; D uncertain. Between the trimmed V and J ends, which lost 3 bases and 4 bases, there was a span of 10 bases. The germline CDR1 and CDR2 sequences are PRHDT and FYEKMQ (reference sequence). The CDR3 extends over 14 amino acids.

The chain links TRBV30 to TRBJ1-6; TRBD1 is a possible D gene (5 bases). The germline V and J ends were trimmed by 1 base and 8 bases, with 9 bases remaining between them. CDR1 is GTSNPN, CDR2 SVGIG, per germline (reference sequence). The length of the CDR3 is 13 residues. The CDR3 protein is CAWSDRLHSPLHF. As DNA, the CDR3 is TGTGCCTGGAGTGACAGGTTACATTCACCCCTCCACTTT.

This rearrangement joins TRBV5-1 to TRBJ1-3, with no clear D. Trimming left V 0 bases short and J 8 bases short, with 12 bases between. Germline V gene sequence: CDR1 SGHRS, CDR2 YFSETQ. The CDR3 runs to 14 residues. CDR3 in amino acids: CASSLDRQGDTIYF. The CDR3 DNA sequence: TGCGCCAGCAGCTTGGACCGCCAAGGAGACACCATATATTTT.

The gene calls are TRBV7-2 and TRBJ2-2, with 8 bases fitting TRBD1. The CDR3 spans 15 residues. The germline V gene has CDR1 SGHTA and CDR2 FQGNSA. With 8 bases clipped from V and 2 bases from J, the junction kept 7 bases outside the gene matches. CDR3 sequence (DNA): TGTGCCAGCTTACCGGACAGGGCCAACACCGGGGAGCTGTTTTTT. Its translation: CASLPDRANTGELFF.

The CDR3 sequence is CASREWVEGEQYF. As DNA, the CDR3 is TGTGCCAGCAGAGAGTGGGTCGAGGGCGAGCAGTACTTC. The J gene is TRBJ2-7, the V gene TRBV28; TRBD2 is a possible D gene (5 bases). CDR1 and CDR2 (germline): MDHEN, SYDVKM. The CDR3 is 13 amino acids. The ends were cut back, 6 bases at V and 6 bases at J, with 15 bases in the middle.

This sequence joins TRBV7-9 and TRBJ1-3; D is unclear. CDR1 is SEHNR, CDR2 FQNEAQ, per germline (reference sequence). This CDR3 is built from 14 residues. V lost 1 base, J lost 5 bases, and 9 bases lay in between. The CDR3 reads CASSLGSVRNTIYF. The CDR3 DNA reads as TGTGCCAGCAGCTTAGGATCGGTTCGAAACACCATATATTTT.

This clone has a handful of counts. V usage is TRBV25-1 and J usage is TRBJ2-3; TRBD1 might be the D (6 bases). Looked up from germline, CDR1 is MGHDK and CDR2 is SYGVNS. CDR3 length: 12 residues. The germline V and J ends were trimmed by 3 bases and 7 bases, with 8 bases remaining between them. The CDR3 DNA follows: TGTGCCAGCAGTGAGGACAGCCATACGCAGTATTTT. It codes for CASSEDSHTQYF.

The chain has TRBV6-5 and TRBJ2-5; 8 bases align to TRBD1. After removal of 3 bases from V and 5 bases from J, the junction contained 2 bases not matched to a gene. Per germline, CDR1 MNHEY and CDR2 SVGAGI. The CDR3 is 13 residues long. The CDR3 region is CASSYNRGETQYF. Here the CDR3 DNA reads TGTGCCAGCAGTTATAACAGGGGGGAGACCCAGTACTTC.

DNA of the CDR3: TGTGCCAGCAGTTACCTAGACAGGGGAGCCTACGAGCAGTACTTC. Protein: CASSYLDRGAYEQYF. J is TRBJ2-7 and V is TRBV6-5, with 8 positions matching TRBD1. Germline lookup yields CDR1 MNHEY and CDR2 SVGAGI. With 2 bases clipped from V and 2 bases from J, the junction kept 5 bases outside the gene matches. The CDR3 length is 15 residues.

The chain couples TRBV9 to TRBJ1-2; 9 bases fit TRBD1. CDR3 size: 15 residues. J was trimmed by 2 bases and V by 3 bases; bases with no gene match: 5. Germline V lookup: CDR1 SGDLS, CDR2 YYNGEE. CDR3 sequence reads: CASSGRTGANYGYTF. Here the CDR3 DNA reads TGTGCCAGCAGCGGGCGGACAGGGGCGAACTATGGCTACACCTTC.

J is TRBJ1-4 and V is TRBV19; 7 positions agree with TRBD1. Germline lookup yields CDR1 LNHDA and CDR2 SQIVND (reference sequence). V lost 9 bases, J lost 7 bases, and 8 bases stayed unmatched. This CDR3 contains 13 residues. For the CDR3, the DNA is TGTGCCAGCAGCGACAGGGCTTTTGAAAAACTGTTTTTT. Translating it yields CASSDRAFEKLFF.

The rearrangement links TRBV12-3 or TRBV12-4 to TRBJ2-3; D perhaps matches TRBD2 (6 bases). With 3 bases removed from V and 5 bases from J, the gap between germline ends came to 6 bases. This CDR3 region has 12 residues. The CDR3 DNA sequence: TGTGCCAGCAGTTTCGGGGGAGATACGCAGTATTTT. Translating it yields CASSFGGDTQYF.

The chain has TRBV11-2 and TRBJ2-1, with 13 bases identical to TRBD2. The V and J ends lost 1 base and 7 bases, in that order; junction bases with no gene match: 10. The CDR3 sequence is 18 residues long. Germline CDR1 reads SGHAT; CDR2 reads FQNNGV. As DNA, the CDR3 is TGTGCCAGCAGCTTAGCAACTAGCGGGAGGGCCTGGGGGAATGAGCAGTTCTTC. Its translation is CASSLATSGRAWGNEQFF.